This TCR beta chain was observed in a study of lymphopenia after photon versus proton radiotherapy. Study outcomes and limitations: Authors raise, but do not show, better survival with proton therapy. In patients who died, overall survival fell as post-nadir TCR diversity dropped more.

Libraries were prepared by immunoSEQ multiplex PCR; TCRdb keeps only in-frame clonotypes and omits some of them. The sample gives about 26,000 clones, more than 80% of which show up once; about 5.2% is in the top ten. In the case of this clone: What it binds is not known.

Germline V gene sequence: CDR1 MNHEY, CDR2 SMNVEV (reference sequence). The CDR3 extends over 14 amino acids. V lost 8 bases, J lost 4 bases, and 17 bases lay in between. The TCR comes from a man between 25 and 39 years old with gastric cancer. The J gene is TRBJ1-1, the V gene TRBV27; D ambiguous. Sequenced material: peripheral blood, taken from a patient treated with photon-based radiotherapy. The CDR3 sequence: CASQNGEFSTEAFF. Written as DNA, the CDR3 is TGTGCCAGCCAGAACGGGGAATTCAGCACTGAAGCTTTCTTT.